Here is one T cell receptor beta chain with its context. Its recognized antigen is unknown. The sample holds no much larger clone one base away, and base qualities are not on file. Ficoll-Paque density gradient centrifugation was used to isolate PBMCs. The listed sequencing device is Illumina NovaSeq 6000. TCRalpha and TCRbeta cDNA libraries were built by 5'RACE with constant-segment primers, adding sample barcodes and unique molecular identifiers. RNA was extracted from every sample with Trizol reagent. Libraries were amplified in two PCR steps, with a second sample barcode and Illumina TruSeq adapters added in the second step. Sequencing of libraries was performed on an Illumina NovaSeq with 2 x 150 bp paired-end reads. Under the source paper's analysis protocol: Demultiplexing of reads and collapsing into UMI-guided consensus sequences were performed with migec v1.2.7. Using mixcr v2.1.11, UMI consensuses were aligned to TRA and TRB V and J templates and then assembled into clonotypes. A clonotype was counted as expanded or contracted only if both edgeR and NoisET called the change significant, with noise models trained on biological replicates. For edgeR calls, the cutoffs were a false discovery rate-adjusted p below 0.01 and a log2 fold-change threshold of 1. PCA with hierarchical clustering of max-normalized trajectories of the 1000 most abundant clonotypes was used as exploratory dynamics analysis. Separately sequenced CD4+ and CD8+ repertoires were used to assign the CD4 or CD8 phenotype of responding clones. The public reads were reanalyzed by TCRdb: fastp trimming at Q25, MiXCR alignment, in-frame beta chains only. CDR3 protein sequences are deduplicated, and each keeps its most common genes and DNA. These V and J calls derive from TCRdb rather than the authors' analysis. A total of fewer than 650,000 distinct CDR3 sequences appear in this sample, about 22% of them only once. The ten largest clones add up to 7% to 9% of the sample.

The data originate from a study of T-cell memory formation after mild COVID-19 (dated by TCRdb to the early 2020s). About the full investigation: TCR sequence clusters from the two donors were found to be largely donor specific. The cohort was made up of two young adult volunteers, one female and one male, who were previously healthy. T-cell clones expanding and contracting after mild COVID-19 in two donors were tracked by longitudinal TCRalpha and TCRbeta repertoire sequencing. Broad study findings and their caveats: Some responding clones were detected in pre-infection memory, suggesting pre-existing cross-reactive memory T cells joined the SARS-CoV-2 response. The second-wave clones that peaked on day 37 were not confirmed to be SARS-CoV-2 specific. Balanced CD4/CD8 phenotypes were observed for clones contracting from day 15 to 85, whereas a bias towards CD4+ was observed for a second wave of clones expanding from day 15 to 37. Contracting CD4+ clones were located mainly in the CM and EM memory subsets, whereas CD8+ clones were found to be enriched in EMRA. The study covered only a couple of mild cases, and larger cohorts including severe cases with pre-infection samples were considered necessary.

The origin of this receptor is an adult woman who had mild COVID-19 (a few samples of this study predate the infection). The sample titles of this study are shuffled in the database, so cell type and time point are left out; the donor was told from shared clones. The source material was PBMCs or a T cell subset sorted from them (not recorded which).

CDR3 protein: CASSQRTGVSEQYF. The nucleotide sequence reads TGTGCCAGCAGCCAGCGGACAGGGGTTTCCGAGCAGTACTTC. The chain couples TRBV3-1 to TRBJ2-7, with 9 junctional bases fitting TRBD1. From cysteine to phenylalanine, the CDR3 is 14 amino acids long. The only DNA kept is the CDR3, 42 bases in frame from the first base. Ends trimmed: V by 3 bases, J by 6 bases; bases unmatched to a gene: 6. CDR1 and CDR2 (LGHDT, YNNKEL) derive from the germline V gene (reference sequence).